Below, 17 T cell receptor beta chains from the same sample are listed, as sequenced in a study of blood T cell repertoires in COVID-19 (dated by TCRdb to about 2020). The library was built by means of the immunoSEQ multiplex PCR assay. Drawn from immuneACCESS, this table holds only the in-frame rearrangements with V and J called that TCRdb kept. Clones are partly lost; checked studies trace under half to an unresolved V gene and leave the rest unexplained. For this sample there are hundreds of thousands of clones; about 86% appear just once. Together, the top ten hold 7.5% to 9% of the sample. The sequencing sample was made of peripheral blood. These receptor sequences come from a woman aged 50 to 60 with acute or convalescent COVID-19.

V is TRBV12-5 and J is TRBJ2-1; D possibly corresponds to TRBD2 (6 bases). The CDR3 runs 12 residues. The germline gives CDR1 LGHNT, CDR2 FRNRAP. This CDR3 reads CALGLSYNEQFF. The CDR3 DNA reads TGTGCCCTGGGACTCTCCTACAATGAGCAGTTCTTC.

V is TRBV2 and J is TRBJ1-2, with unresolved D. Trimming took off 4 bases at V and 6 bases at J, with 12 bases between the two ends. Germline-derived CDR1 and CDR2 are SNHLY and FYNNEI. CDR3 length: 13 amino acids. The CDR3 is CASSGARWDGYTF. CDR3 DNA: TGTGCCAGCAGTGGCGCCAGGTGGGATGGCTACACCTTC.

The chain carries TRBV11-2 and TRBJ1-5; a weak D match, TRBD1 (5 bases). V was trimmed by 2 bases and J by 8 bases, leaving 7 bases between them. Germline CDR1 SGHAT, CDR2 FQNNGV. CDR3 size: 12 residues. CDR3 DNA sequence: TGTGCCAGCAGCTTATCAGGGAAGCCCCAGCATTTT. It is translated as CASSLSGKPQHF. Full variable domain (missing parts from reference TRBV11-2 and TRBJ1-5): EAGVAQSPRYKIIEKRQSVAFWCNPISGHATLYWYQQILGQGPKLLIQFQNNGVVDDSQLPKDRFSAERLKGVDSTLKIQPAKLEDSAVYLCASSLSGKPQHFGDGTRLSIL.

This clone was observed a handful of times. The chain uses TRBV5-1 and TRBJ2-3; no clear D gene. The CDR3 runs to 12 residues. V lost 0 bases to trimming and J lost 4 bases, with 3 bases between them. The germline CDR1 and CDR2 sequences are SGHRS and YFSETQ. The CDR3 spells CASSLVADTQYF. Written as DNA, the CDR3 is TGCGCCAGCAGCTTGGTCGCAGATACGCAGTATTTT.

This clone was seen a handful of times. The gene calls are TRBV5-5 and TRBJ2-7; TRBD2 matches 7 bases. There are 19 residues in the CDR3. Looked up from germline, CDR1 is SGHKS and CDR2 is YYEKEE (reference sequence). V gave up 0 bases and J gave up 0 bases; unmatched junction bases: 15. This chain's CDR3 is CASSLEGASGSTYSYEQYF. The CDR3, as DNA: TGTGCCAGCAGCTTGGAGGGAGCTAGCGGCTCAACCTACTCCTACGAGCAGTACTTC.

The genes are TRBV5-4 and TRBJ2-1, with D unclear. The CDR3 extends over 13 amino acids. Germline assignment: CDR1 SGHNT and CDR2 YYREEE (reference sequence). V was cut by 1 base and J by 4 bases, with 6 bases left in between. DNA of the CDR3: TGTGCCAGCAGCTTGACGAGTTACAATGAGCAGTTCTTC. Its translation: CASSLTSYNEQFF. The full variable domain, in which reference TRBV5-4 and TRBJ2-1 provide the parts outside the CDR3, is ETGVTQSPTHLIKTRGQQVTLRCSSQSGHNTVSWYQQALGQGPQFIFQYYREEENGRGNFPPRFSGLQFPNYSSELNVNALELDDSALYLCASSLTSYNEQFFGPGTRLTVL.

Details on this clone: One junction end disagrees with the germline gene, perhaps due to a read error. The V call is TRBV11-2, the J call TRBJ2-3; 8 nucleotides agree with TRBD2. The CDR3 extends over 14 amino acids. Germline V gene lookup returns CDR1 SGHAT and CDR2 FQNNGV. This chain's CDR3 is CASSLGTSRDTQYF. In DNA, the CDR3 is TGTGCCAGCAGCTTAGGGACTAGCAGAGATACGCAGTATTTT.

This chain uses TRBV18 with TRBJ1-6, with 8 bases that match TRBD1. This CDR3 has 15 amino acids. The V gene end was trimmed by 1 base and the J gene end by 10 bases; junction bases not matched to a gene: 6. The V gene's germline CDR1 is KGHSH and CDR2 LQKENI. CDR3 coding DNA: TGTGCCAGCTCACCACGGACAGGGTCGGGATCACCCCTCCACTTT. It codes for CASSPRTGSGSPLHF.

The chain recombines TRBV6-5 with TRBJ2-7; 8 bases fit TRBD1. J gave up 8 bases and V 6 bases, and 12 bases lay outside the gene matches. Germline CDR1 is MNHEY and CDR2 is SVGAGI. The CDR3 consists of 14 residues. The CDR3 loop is CASSSTGASKQQYF. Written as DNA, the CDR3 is TGTGCCAGCAGCTCGACAGGGGCCAGCAAGCAGCAGTACTTC.

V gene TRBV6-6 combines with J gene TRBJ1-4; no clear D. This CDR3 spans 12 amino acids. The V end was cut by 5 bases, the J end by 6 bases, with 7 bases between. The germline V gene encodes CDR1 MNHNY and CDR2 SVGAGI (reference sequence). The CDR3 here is CASSNTHEKLFF. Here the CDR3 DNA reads TGTGCCAGCAGTAATACACATGAAAAACTGTTTTTT.

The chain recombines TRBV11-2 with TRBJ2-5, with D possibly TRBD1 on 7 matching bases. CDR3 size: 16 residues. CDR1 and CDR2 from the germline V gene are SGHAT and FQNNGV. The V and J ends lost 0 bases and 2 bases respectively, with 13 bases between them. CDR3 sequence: CASSLDGGTDQETQYF. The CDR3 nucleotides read TGTGCCAGCAGCTTAGATGGCGGGACAGATCAAGAGACCCAGTACTTC.

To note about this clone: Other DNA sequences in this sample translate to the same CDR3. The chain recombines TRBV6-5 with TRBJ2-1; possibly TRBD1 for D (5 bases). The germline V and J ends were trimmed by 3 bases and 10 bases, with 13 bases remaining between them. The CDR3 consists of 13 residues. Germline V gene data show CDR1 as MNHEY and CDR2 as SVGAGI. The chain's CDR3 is CASSYSTGWEQFF. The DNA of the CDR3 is TGTGCCAGCAGTTATTCAACAGGCTGGGAGCAGTTCTTC.

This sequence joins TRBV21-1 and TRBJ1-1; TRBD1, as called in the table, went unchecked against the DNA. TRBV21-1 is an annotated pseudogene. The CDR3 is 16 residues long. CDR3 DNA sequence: TGTGCCAGCAGCAAGCCACCCAGGGGCTGGAACACTGAAGCTTTCTTT. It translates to CASSKPPRGWNTEAFF.

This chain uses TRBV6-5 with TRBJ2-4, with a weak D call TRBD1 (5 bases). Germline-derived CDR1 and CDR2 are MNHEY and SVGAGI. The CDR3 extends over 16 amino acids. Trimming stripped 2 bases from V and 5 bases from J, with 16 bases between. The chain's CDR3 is CASSYGPPGLENIQYF. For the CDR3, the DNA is TGTGCCAGCAGTTACGGGCCCCCAGGGCTCGAAAACATTCAGTACTTC.

The CDR3, as DNA: TGTGCCAGCAGCTTAGAAGTCGTGGGAGGGGGGCGGTTCTTC. It translates to CASSLEVVGGGRFF. This chain joins TRBV7-2 and TRBJ2-1; a possible D gene is TRBD2 (7 bases). Between the trimmed V and J ends, which lost 1 base and 15 bases, there was a span of 19 bases. CDR1 SGHTA and CDR2 FQGNSA come from the germline V gene. CDR3 length: 14 residues. Based on the CDR3 plus reference TRBV7-2 and TRBJ2-1, the full variable domain is GAGVSQSPSNKVTEKGKDVELRCDPISGHTALYWYRQSLGQGLEFLIYFQGNSAPDKSGLPSDRFSAERTGGSVSTLTIQRTQQEDSAVYLCASSLEVVGGGRFFGPGTRLTVL.

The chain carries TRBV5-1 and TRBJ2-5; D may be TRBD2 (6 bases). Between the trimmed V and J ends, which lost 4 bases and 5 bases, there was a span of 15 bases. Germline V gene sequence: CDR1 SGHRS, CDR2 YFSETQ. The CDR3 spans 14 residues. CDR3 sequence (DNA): TGCGCCAGCAGCGCCGGCGGGGCAGGGGAGACCCAGTACTTC. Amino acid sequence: CASSAGGAGETQYF.

The CDR3 sequence is CASSTMTSGRAGWTDTQYF. CDR3 sequence (DNA): TGTGCCAGTAGTACGATGACTAGCGGGAGGGCCGGGTGGACAGATACGCAGTATTTT. V gene TRBV19 combines with J gene TRBJ2-3; the match to TRBD2 covers 14 bases. J was trimmed by 3 bases and V by 4 bases; bases with no gene match: 12. This CDR3 is 19 amino acids long. Germline loops: CDR1 LNHDA, CDR2 SQIVND (reference sequence).